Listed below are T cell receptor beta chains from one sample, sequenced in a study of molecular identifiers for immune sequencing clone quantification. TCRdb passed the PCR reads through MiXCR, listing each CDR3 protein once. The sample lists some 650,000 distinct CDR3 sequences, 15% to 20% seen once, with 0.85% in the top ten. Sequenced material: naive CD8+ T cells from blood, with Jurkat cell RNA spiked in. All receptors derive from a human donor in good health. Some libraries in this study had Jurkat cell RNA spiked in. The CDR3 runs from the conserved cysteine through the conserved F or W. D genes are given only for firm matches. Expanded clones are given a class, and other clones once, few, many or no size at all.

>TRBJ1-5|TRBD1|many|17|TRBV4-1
TGCGCCAGCAGCCAACCCGACAGGGGAGGACGCAATCAGCCCCAGCATTTT
CASSQPDRGGRNQPQHF
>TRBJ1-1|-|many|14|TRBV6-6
TGTGCCAGCAGTTACAATGAGGGTGACACTGAAGCTTTCTTT
CASSYNEGDTEAFF
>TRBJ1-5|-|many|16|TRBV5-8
TGTGCCAGCAGCCATAAAGACAAAGGCCCCAATCAGCCCCAGCATTTT
CASSHKDKGPNQPQHF
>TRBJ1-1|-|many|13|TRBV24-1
TGTGCCACCAGCGAAACAGGGACTGCTGAAGCTTTCTTT
CATSETGTAEAFF
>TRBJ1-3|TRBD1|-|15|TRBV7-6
TGTGCCAGCAGCTTCCGGACAGGGCCTGGAAACACCATATATTTT
CASSFRTGPGNTIYF
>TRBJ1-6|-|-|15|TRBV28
TGTGCCAGCCTCCCGCCGAGCTCCTATAATTCACCCCTCCACTTT
CASLPPSSYNSPLHF
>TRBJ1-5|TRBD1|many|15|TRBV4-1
TGCGCCAGCAGCCTCTCGGACAGGGCCGGTCAGCCCCAGCATTTT
CASSLSDRAGQPQHF
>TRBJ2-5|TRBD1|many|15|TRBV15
TGTGCCACCAACCATGGACAGGGCTCGGTAGAGACCCAGTACTTC
CATNHGQGSVETQYF
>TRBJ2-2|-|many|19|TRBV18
TGTGCCAGCTCACCTCTCGCCGGGGGGCGTACTGCGAACACCGGGGAGCTGTTTTTT
CASSPLAGGRTANTGELFF
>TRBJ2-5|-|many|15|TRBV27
TGTGCCAGCAGTTTAGGGCGGTTAGGGTCAGAGACCCAGTACTTC
CASSLGRLGSETQYF
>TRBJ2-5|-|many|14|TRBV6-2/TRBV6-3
TGTGCCAGCAGTAAGGGGAACCCACAAGAGACCCAGTACTTC
CASSKGNPQETQYF
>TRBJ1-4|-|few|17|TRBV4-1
TGCGCCAGCAGCCAAGATTATCGTCGGGATTGGGGTGAAAAACTGTTTTTT
CASSQDYRRDWGEKLFF
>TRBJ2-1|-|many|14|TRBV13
TGTGCCAGCAGCTTAGGGGACATCTACAATGAGCAGTTCTTC
CASSLGDIYNEQFF
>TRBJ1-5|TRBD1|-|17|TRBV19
TGTGCCAGTAGGCCGGACAGGGGGCCATATAGCAATCAGTCCCAGCATTTT
CASRPDRGPYSNQSQHF
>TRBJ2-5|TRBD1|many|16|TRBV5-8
TGTGCCAGCAGCCCCGGGACAGGGCCACACCAAGAGACCCAGTACTTC
CASSPGTGPHQETQYF
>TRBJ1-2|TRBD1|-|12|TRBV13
TGTGCCAGCAGCTTGTCTGCCGGGACAGTATCCTTC
CASSLSAGTVSF
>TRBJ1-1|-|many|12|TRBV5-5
TGTGCCAGCAGCTACGAGGACATGGAAGCTTTCTTT
CASSYEDMEAFF
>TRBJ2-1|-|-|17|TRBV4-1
TGCGCCAGCAGCCCCGGACCTAGTCGGAGCACCTACAATGAGCAGTTCTTC
CASSPGPSRSTYNEQFF
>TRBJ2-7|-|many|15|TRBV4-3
TGCGCCAGCAGCCAAGATTGGGACTGGCGATACGAGCAGTACTTC
CASSQDWDWRYEQYF
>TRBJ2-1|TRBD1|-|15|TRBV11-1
TGTGCCAGCAGCCACGGGACAGGGGGCTCCCATGAGCAGTTCTTC
CASSHGTGGSHEQFF
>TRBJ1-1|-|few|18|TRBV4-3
TGCGCCAGCAGCCAAGATACTATCCGGGGGCTAGAGAACACTGAAGCTTTCTTT
CASSQDTIRGLENTEAFF
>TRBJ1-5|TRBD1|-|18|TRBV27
TGTGCCAGCGGTCCGATAGCACGGGACAGGGGGCTTGGTCAGCCCCAGCATTTT
CASGPIARDRGLGQPQHF
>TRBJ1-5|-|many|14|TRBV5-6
TGTGCCAGCAGCTCCTACAGGGACGGTCAGCCCCAGCATTTT
CASSSYRDGQPQHF
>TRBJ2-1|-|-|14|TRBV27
TGTGCCAGCAGTCTGGGACATGGCTGGGGTGAGCAGTTCTTC
CASSLGHGWGEQFF
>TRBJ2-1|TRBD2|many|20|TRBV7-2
TGTGCCAGCAGCTTAGTCCCCGGGGTTGTGGCGGGGGGCTCCTACAATGAGCAGTTCTTC
CASSLVPGVVAGGSYNEQFF
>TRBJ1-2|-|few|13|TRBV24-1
TGTGCCACCAGTGATCCCCAAAGCTATGGCTACACCTTC
CATSDPQSYGYTF
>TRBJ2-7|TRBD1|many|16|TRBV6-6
TGTGCCAGCAGTACCCCGGACAGGGACAGGCCCTACGAGCAGTACTTC
CASSTPDRDRPYEQYF
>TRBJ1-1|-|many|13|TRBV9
TGTGCCAGCAGCGTAGGGGAGGGAGGTGAAGCTTTCTTT
CASSVGEGGEAFF
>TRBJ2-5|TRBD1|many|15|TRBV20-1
TGCAGTGCTAGAGATCCCGGGACAGTCGGGGAGACCCAGTACTTC
CSARDPGTVGETQYF
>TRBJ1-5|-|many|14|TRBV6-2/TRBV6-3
TGTGCCAGCAGTTGGATTAGGGTTTCGCAGCCCCAGCATTTT
CASSWIRVSQPQHF
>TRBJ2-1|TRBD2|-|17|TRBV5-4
TGTGCCAGCAGCAATGGACTAGCGGGAGGTTTCGCGGATGAGCAGTTCTTC
CASSNGLAGGFADEQFF
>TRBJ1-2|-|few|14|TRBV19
TGTGCCAGTACAAGGGGATCAGACTACTATGGCTACACCTTC
CASTRGSDYYGYTF
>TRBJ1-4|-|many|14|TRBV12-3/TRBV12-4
TGTGCCAGCAGAAAGGACCCCCTAAATGAAAAACTGTTTTTT
CASRKDPLNEKLFF
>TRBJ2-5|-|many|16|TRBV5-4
TGTGCCAGCAGCCTCCCGCCCTACACGGGCCAAGAGACCCAGTACTTC
CASSLPPYTGQETQYF
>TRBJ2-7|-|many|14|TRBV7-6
TGTGCCAGCAGCTTGGGGACACACACCTACGAGCAGTACTTC
CASSLGTHTYEQYF
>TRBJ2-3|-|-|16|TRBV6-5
TGTGCCAGCAGTTACTCGACAACAGGGCTCACAGATACGCAGTATTTT
CASSYSTTGLTDTQYF
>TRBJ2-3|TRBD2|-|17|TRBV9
TGTGCCAGCAGCCGAGCTTCTAGCGGGCTACGCACAGATACGCAGTATTTT
CASSRASSGLRTDTQYF
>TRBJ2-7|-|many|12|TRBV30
TGTGCCTGGAGTACCCAAGCCTACGAGCAGTACTTC
CAWSTQAYEQYF
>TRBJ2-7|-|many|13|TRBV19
TGTGCCAGTAGTATAGCCAGAAACTACGAGCAGTACTTC
CASSIARNYEQYF
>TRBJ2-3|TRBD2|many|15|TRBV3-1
TGTGCCAGCAGTGTTAGCGGGTCCCGCACAGATACGCAGTATTTT
CASSVSGSRTDTQYF
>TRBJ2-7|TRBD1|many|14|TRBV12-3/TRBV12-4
TGTGCCAGCAGCCCGACGGAACAGGGGATCGAGCAGTACTTC
CASSPTEQGIEQYF
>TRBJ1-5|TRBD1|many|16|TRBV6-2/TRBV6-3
TGTGCCAGCAGTAAAGGGACAGGATATAGCAATCAGCCCCAGCATTTT
CASSKGTGYSNQPQHF
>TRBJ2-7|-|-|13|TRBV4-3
TGCGCCAGCAGCCAAGATCGGTCCTGCGAGCAGTACTTC
CASSQDRSCEQYF